A selection of T cell receptor beta chains follows, all from one sample in a study of tumor and adjacent non-tumor tissue in lung cancer. Via MiXCR, TCRdb re-called the multiplex PCR reads, giving one row per CDR3 protein. The sample includes some 120,000 distinct CDR3 sequences, around three fifths of them seen just once. What was sequenced was lung tumor tissue. These receptors were collected from a man younger than 45 with non-small cell lung cancer. Each CDR3 is given with its conserved first and last residue. The order of the fields is CDR3 protein, CDR3 DNA, CDR3 length, J gene, D gene, clone size, V gene. A D gene is named only where the DNA matches it firmly. Only part of the rows carry a size: once, few, many, or a class if the clone is expanded.

CASRKQASGGYTF | TGTGCCAGCAGAAAACAGGCCTCCGGTGGCTACACCTTC | 13 | TRBJ1-2 | - | many | TRBV6-1
CASSGTGTGELFF | TGTGCCAGTAGTGGGACAGGCACCGGGGAGCTGTTTTTT | 13 | TRBJ2-2 | TRBD1 | few | TRBV6-4
CASSSTRGANSPLHF | TGTGCCAGCAGTTCGACCCGGGGGGCGAATTCACCCCTCCACTTT | 15 | TRBJ1-6 | - | few | TRBV12-3/TRBV12-4
CASREQRGGAYNEQFF | TGCGCCAGCAGAGAGCAGAGGGGGGGCGCATACAATGAGCAGTTCTTC | 16 | TRBJ2-1 | - | many | TRBV10-2
CASSRGHGTDTQYF | TGCGCCAGCAGTCGAGGACATGGCACAGATACGCAGTATTTT | 14 | TRBJ2-3 | - | - | TRBV5-1
CASSDWTSGGTDTQYF | TGTGCCAGCAGTGACTGGACTAGCGGGGGCACAGATACGCAGTATTTT | 16 | TRBJ2-3 | TRBD2 | - | TRBV6-4
CASSDGQGDEQYF | TGCGCCAGCAGCGACGGACAGGGGGACGAGCAGTACTTC | 13 | TRBJ2-7 | TRBD1 | - | TRBV5-1
CGAFGTGAFYNEQFF | TGCGGTGCCTTCGGGACAGGGGCTTTTTACAATGAGCAGTTCTTC | 15 | TRBJ2-1 | TRBD1 | - | TRBV20-1
CASSTREGEQHF | TGTGCCAGCAGCACTCGTGAGGGCGAGCAGCACTTC | 12 | TRBJ2-7 | - | - | TRBV11-2
CASSLYGNEQYF | TGTGCCAGCAGCCTATACGGGAACGAGCAGTACTTC | 12 | TRBJ2-7 | - | many | TRBV6-5
CASIHGGATNTGELFF | TGTGCCAGCATCCACGGGGGGGCCACGAACACCGGGGAGCTGTTTTTT | 16 | TRBJ2-2 | TRBD2 | - | TRBV6-5
CASSLVAGQISGNTIYF | TGTGCCAGCAGCTTAGTGGCGGGACAGATCTCTGGAAACACCATATATTTT | 17 | TRBJ1-3 | TRBD1 | many | TRBV11-2
CASSNRIEVGETQYF | TGTGCCAGCAGCAATCGAATAGAAGTTGGAGAGACCCAGTACTTC | 15 | TRBJ2-5 | - | - | TRBV21-1
CSAQGQGANTVDLLF | TGCAGTGCCCAGGGACAGGGGGCAAACACCGTGGATCTGCTTTTT | 15 | TRBJ2-2 | TRBD1 | - | TRBV20-1
CASNTYRGELFF | TGTGCCAGCAACACCTACCGCGGGGAGCTGTTTTTT | 12 | TRBJ2-2 | - | - | TRBV7-3
CASTRTSPDTQYF | TGTGCCAGCACCCGCACTAGCCCAGATACGCAGTATTTT | 13 | TRBJ2-3 | - | few | TRBV11-2
CASSSTIRENEQFF | TGTGCCAGCAGTTCCACGATACGGGAAAATGAGCAGTTCTTC | 14 | TRBJ2-1 | - | many | TRBV12-3/TRBV12-4
CAISGTGTIFGETQYF | TGTGCCATCAGTGGAACTGGGACTATCTTTGGAGAGACCCAGTACTTC | 16 | TRBJ2-5 | TRBD2 | - | TRBV10-3
CSAQRVDIGELFF | TGCAGTGCGCAGAGAGTGGACATCGGGGAGCTGTTTTTT | 13 | TRBJ2-2 | - | - | TRBV20-1
CSVEGTVEAFF | TGCAGCGTTGAGGGGACGGTTGAAGCTTTCTTT | 11 | TRBJ1-1 | - | many | TRBV29-1
CSARDRTLGSYTF | TGCAGTGCTAGAGATAGGACCCTTGGGAGCTACACCTTC | 13 | TRBJ1-2 | - | many | TRBV20-1
CASGPVNQPQHF | TGTGCCAGCGGACCGGTGAATCAGCCCCAGCATTTT | 12 | TRBJ1-5 | - | many | TRBV6-2/TRBV6-3
CASSQEATAFSYEQYF | TGCGCCAGCAGCCAAGAAGCGACAGCCTTTTCCTACGAGCAGTACTTC | 16 | TRBJ2-7 | - | - | TRBV4-1
CASSFGISETQYF | TGTGCCAGCAGCTTCGGCATCTCAGAGACCCAGTACTTC | 13 | TRBJ2-5 | - | - | TRBV11-2
CASSLDALLHEGRWINYGYTF | TGTGCCAGCAGCTTAGATGCCTTGCTCCACGAGGGACGGTGGATTAACTATGGCTACACCTTC | 21 | TRBJ1-2 | - | - | TRBV11-3
CTSCLVGRTGNTEAFF | TGTACCAGCTGCTTAGTTGGAAGGACAGGTAACACTGAAGCTTTCTTT | 16 | TRBJ1-1 | TRBD1 | - | TRBV11-2
CASGLQGLAQETQYF | TGTGCCAGCGGGCTCCAAGGGCTAGCGCAAGAGACCCAGTACTTC | 15 | TRBJ2-5 | - | - | TRBV5-6
CASVLVRADHNEQFF | TGTGCCAGCGTCTTAGTAAGGGCTGATCACAATGAGCAATTCTTC | 15 | TRBJ2-1 | - | - | TRBV11-2
CASSKEVTLTTDTQYF | TGTGCCAGCAGCAAAGAGGTGACACTTACCACAGATACGCAGTATTTT | 16 | TRBJ2-3 | - | - | TRBV21-1